Below are 4 T cell receptor beta chains sequenced from a single sample in a study of beta chain features in type 1 diabetes (dated by TCRdb to 2016 to 2018). Library prep was done by the immunoSEQ multiplex PCR assay. All of the isolated RNA was reverse transcribed with the High Capacity cDNA Reverse Transcription Kit, so expressed TCRB transcripts were sequenced. TCRdb mirrors the immuneACCESS table, restricted to in-frame sequences. Some clones are absent from its copies; in checked studies, under half trace to an unresolved V gene, and the reason for the others is unknown. Recorded for this sample are about 620,000 clones; 15% of them occurred a single time. The top ten constitute approximately 0.093% of the sample. Sequencing was carried out using naive CD4+ T cells from blood. Taken with the paper, the label for cell subset or site translates to: true naive CD4+ T cells. These receptors originate from a man between 18 and 35 years old in good health.

This clone was observed a handful of times. This chain connects TRBV4-3 to TRBJ2-6; 9 bases map to TRBD1. The germline gives CDR1 LGHNA, CDR2 YSLEER. CDR3 length equals 19 residues. V shed 4 bases and J 2 bases; nucleotides not matched to a gene: 12. CDR3 sequence (DNA): TGCGCCAGCAGCCGAGTCGCCGGGACAGGGCACCCTGGGGCCAACGTCCTGACTTTC. Amino acids: CASSRVAGTGHPGANVLTF.

The rearrangement joins TRBV10-1 to TRBJ2-5; 9 bases are shared with TRBD1. Trimming took 2 bases from V and 10 from J; bases not matched to a gene: 8. CDR3 length: 14 amino acids. From germline, CDR1 is WNHNN and CDR2 SYGVQD (reference sequence). CDR3 DNA sequence: TGCGCCAGCAGTGAGAAGACAGGGGGTCCGCTCCAGTACTTC. Its translation: CASSEKTGGPLQYF.

This clone was counted only a few times. This chain links TRBV11-2 with TRBJ2-5, with 10 positions matching TRBD2. V trimming: 1 base; J trimming: 2 bases; junction bases outside the gene matches: 7. This CDR3 spans 17 amino acids. The V gene's germline CDR1 is SGHAT and CDR2 FQNNGV. CDR3 nucleotide sequence: TGTGCCAGCAGCTTAGGGGCTAGCGGGGGATATCAAGAGACCCAGTACTTC. Its protein product is CASSLGASGGYQETQYF.

The V gene is TRBV10-3, the J gene TRBJ1-1, with 7 bases that match TRBD1. With 3 bases clipped from V and 1 base from J, the junction kept 5 bases outside the gene matches. The germline V gene encodes CDR1 ENHRY and CDR2 SYGVKD. The CDR3 is 15 amino acids. Here the CDR3 DNA reads TGTGCCATCAGTGACCACAGGGGAACGAACACTGAAGCTTTCTTT. It yields the protein CAISDHRGTNTEAFF.